This T cell receptor beta chain was documented in a study of blood T cell repertoires in COVID-19. On the study more broadly: Samples came from the United States, Italy and Spain, spanning acute and convalescent COVID-19. PBMCs, B-cell-depleted T cells, or T cells were the source of the cDNA or gDNA that made up the material.

With V trimmed by 5 bases and J by 5 bases, 6 bases remained unmatched. The CDR3 extends over 15 amino acids. Germline V gene data show CDR1 as LGHNA and CDR2 as YNFKEQ. In the original analysis: The assay estimated nucleated cells by amplifying reference gene primers. Assay used: immunoSEQ multiplex PCR; TCRdb lists only in-frame clones, some missing. The DNA was the basis for D and trimming; V, J and clone size are from that table. The sample holds 250,000 or so clones, about 87% seen once. This TCR derives from a woman aged 70 to 79 with active or convalescent COVID-19. Sequencing was performed on peripheral blood. The chain carries TRBV4-2 and TRBJ2-1; 10 bases are shared with TRBD1. As DNA, the CDR3 is TGTGCCAGCAGCACGGACAGGGGGAGTCACAATGAGCAGTTCTTC. As protein: CASSTDRGSHNEQFF.